One sample yielded the 10 T cell receptor beta chains listed below, sequenced in a study of blood T cells in healthy people across ages. Primers used in a second PCR of about 7 to 12 cycles were a sample-barcoded 5' primer and a J-beta primer mix. MiXCR was run by TCRdb on the 5' RACE reads, yielding one entry per CDR3 protein. The data show nearly 800,000 distinct CDR3 sequences, more than 20% seen once. In addition, the sample was reused for a study of T cells of mothers and their children.

Sequenced input: blood. The receptors shown here come from a boy younger than 18 in good health.

This clonotype has a handful of counts. The V and J genes are TRBV7-3 and TRBJ2-3; TRBD1 might be the D (6 bases). Trimming pared 4 bases from V and 0 bases from J, leaving 11 bases between. Germline V CDR1 and CDR2: SGHTA, FQGTGA. This CDR3 spans 15 amino acids. CDR3: CASSSGHTSTDTQYF. The CDR3 DNA follows: TGTGCCAGCAGCTCGGGACATACTAGCACAGATACGCAGTATTTT.

The CDR3 loop reads CASASDREHEQYF. CDR3 in DNA: TGTGCCAGCGCCTCGGACAGGGAACACGAGCAGTACTTC. The rearrangement uses TRBV25-1 and TRBJ2-7; 8 nucleotides agree with TRBD1. This CDR3 is built from 13 residues. Germline CDR1 is MGHDK and CDR2 is SYGVNS. The trim removed 8 bases at V and 5 bases at J, leaving 8 bases unmatched.

This clonotype occurred a few times. The chain employs TRBV28 and TRBJ2-5; tentative D call: TRBD2 (6 bases). The germline gives CDR1 MDHEN, CDR2 SYDVKM. This CDR3 contains 15 residues. The V gene lost 4 bases and the J gene lost 1 base, with 13 bases spanning the gap. CDR3 sequence reads: CASSSTGRGQETQYF. The CDR3 DNA reads TGTGCCAGCAGTTCCACGGGGCGGGGCCAAGAGACCCAGTACTTC.

The chain couples TRBV10-3 to TRBJ2-7, with 9 bases identical to TRBD2. The V gene's germline CDR1 is ENHRY and CDR2 SYGVKD. CDR3 size: 13 residues. Trimming at V came to 7 bases and at J to 5 bases, leaving 6 bases not matched to a gene. The CDR3: CAIKGLASDEQYF. The CDR3 DNA is TGTGCCATCAAGGGACTAGCCAGCGACGAGCAGTACTTC.

The chain combines TRBV5-1 with TRBJ2-7; D possibly corresponds to TRBD1 (6 bases). Germline CDR1 SGHRS, CDR2 YFSETQ. The germline V and J ends were trimmed by 3 bases and 4 bases, with 14 bases remaining between them. The CDR3 is 14 residues long. The CDR3 DNA follows: TGCGCCAGCAGCTCAAAACTACAGGGATACGAGCAGTACTTC. Translating it yields CASSSKLQGYEQYF.

The CDR3 nucleotides read TGTGCCAGCAGCTTAGATTCATCGCTAGCGGGGGGGCCTCTGTATGAGCAGTTCTTC. This sequence encodes CASSLDSSLAGGPLYEQFF. J is TRBJ2-5 and V is TRBV11-2; 12 bases align to TRBD2. The J call may not be correct, given that the DNA end is closer to TRBJ2-1. The CDR3 has 19 amino acids. CDR1 and CDR2 from the germline V gene are SGHAT and FQNNGV.

The chain links TRBV20-1 to TRBJ2-1; tentatively, D is TRBD1 (6 bases). The J call may be in error: the DNA end matches TRBJ2-7 better. The CDR3 is 14 amino acids. CDR1 and CDR2 from the germline V gene are DFQATT and SNEGSKA (reference sequence). DNA for the CDR3: TGCAGTGCTAGTTTACAGGGTGTTAACTACGAGCAGTACTTC. Encoded protein: CSASLQGVNYEQYF.

The V call is TRBV20-1, the J call TRBJ2-7; 12 bases match TRBD2. Germline assignment: CDR1 DFQATT and CDR2 SNEGSKA (reference sequence). This CDR3 is 16 amino acids long. V was clipped by 1 base and J by 7 bases; unmatched bases: 11. The CDR3: CSARGGRLAGAGEQYF. The CDR3 nucleotides are TGCAGTGCTAGAGGGGGTAGACTAGCGGGAGCCGGGGAGCAGTACTTC.

This chain joins TRBV29-1 and TRBJ2-7; D is possibly TRBD2 (5 bases). Germline V CDR1 and CDR2: SQVTM, ANQGSEA. Trimming left V 7 bases short and J 0 bases short, with 16 bases between. CDR3 length: 14 residues. The CDR3 DNA follows: TGCAGCGCAAGCCGGGATATAGCCTCCTACGAGCAGTACTTC. Translation: CSASRDIASYEQYF.

The chain couples TRBV20-1 to TRBJ2-1; no clear D. The germline V gene has CDR1 DFQATT and CDR2 SNEGSKA (reference sequence). Trimming took 3 bases from V and 6 from J, leaving 6 bases between them. The CDR3 runs to 11 residues. CDR3 DNA: TGCAGTGCTAGGTTCGTCAATGAGCAGTTCTTC. This encodes CSARFVNEQFF.